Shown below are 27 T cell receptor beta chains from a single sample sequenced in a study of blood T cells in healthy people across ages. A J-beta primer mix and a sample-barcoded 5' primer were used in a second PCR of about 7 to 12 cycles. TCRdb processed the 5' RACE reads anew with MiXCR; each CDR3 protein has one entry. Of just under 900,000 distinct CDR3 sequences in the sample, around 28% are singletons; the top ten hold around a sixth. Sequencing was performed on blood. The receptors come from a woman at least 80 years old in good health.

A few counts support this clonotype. The CDR3 DNA is TGCAGCGTTGAAGATCGGGGACAGGCAGCGACCCAGTACTTC. Amino acids: CSVEDRGQAATQYF. V gene TRBV29-1 combines with J gene TRBJ2-5; TRBD1 matches 8 bases. J lost 7 bases, V lost 0 bases, and 7 bases had no gene match. The CDR3 loop spans 14 amino acids. The germline V gene encodes CDR1 SQVTM and CDR2 ANQGSEA.

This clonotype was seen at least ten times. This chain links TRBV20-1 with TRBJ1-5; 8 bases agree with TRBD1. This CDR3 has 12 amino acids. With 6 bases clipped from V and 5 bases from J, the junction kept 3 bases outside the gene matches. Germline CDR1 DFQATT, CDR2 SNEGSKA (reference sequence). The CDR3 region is CSADRDYQPQHF. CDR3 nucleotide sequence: TGCAGTGCGGACAGGGATTATCAGCCCCAGCATTTT.

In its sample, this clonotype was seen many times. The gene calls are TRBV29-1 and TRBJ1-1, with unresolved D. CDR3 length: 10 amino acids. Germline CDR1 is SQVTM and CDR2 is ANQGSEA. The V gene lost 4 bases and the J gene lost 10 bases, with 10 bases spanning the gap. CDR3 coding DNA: TGCAGCGTTGCAGAGGTAGGAGCTTTCTTT. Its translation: CSVAEVGAFF.

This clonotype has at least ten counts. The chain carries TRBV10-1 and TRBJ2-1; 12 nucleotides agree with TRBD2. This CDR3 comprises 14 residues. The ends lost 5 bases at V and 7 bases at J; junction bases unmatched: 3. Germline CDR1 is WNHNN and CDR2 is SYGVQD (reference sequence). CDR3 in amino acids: CASSMTSGGNEQFF. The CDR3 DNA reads TGCGCCAGCAGTATGACTAGCGGGGGTAATGAGCAGTTCTTC.

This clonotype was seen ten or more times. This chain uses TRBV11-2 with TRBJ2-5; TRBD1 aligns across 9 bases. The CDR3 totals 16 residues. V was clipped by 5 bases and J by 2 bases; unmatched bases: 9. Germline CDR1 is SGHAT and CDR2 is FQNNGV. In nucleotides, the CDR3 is TGTGCCAGCAGCCCAAGGACAGGGGCGATTCAAGAGACCCAGTACTTC. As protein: CASSPRTGAIQETQYF.

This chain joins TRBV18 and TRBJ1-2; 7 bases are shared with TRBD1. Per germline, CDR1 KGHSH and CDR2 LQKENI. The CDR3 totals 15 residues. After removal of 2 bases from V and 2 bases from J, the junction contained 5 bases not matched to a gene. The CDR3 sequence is CASSPSSGGNYGYTF. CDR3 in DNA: TGTGCCAGCTCACCATCTTCAGGGGGGAACTATGGCTACACCTTC.

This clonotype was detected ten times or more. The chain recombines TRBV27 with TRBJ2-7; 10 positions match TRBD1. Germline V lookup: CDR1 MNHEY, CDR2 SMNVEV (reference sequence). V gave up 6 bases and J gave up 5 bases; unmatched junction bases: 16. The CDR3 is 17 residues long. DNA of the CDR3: TGTGCCAGCAGCCGGACCCATGGACAGGGGGACGTTAACGAGCAGTACTTC. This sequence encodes CASSRTHGQGDVNEQYF.

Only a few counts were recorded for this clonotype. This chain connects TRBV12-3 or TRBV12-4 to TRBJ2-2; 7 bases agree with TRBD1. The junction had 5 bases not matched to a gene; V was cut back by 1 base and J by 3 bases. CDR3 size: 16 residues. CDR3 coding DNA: TGTGCCAGCAGTTTAGGTGGGACAGTCTACACCGGGGAGCTGTTTTTT. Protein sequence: CASSLGGTVYTGELFF.

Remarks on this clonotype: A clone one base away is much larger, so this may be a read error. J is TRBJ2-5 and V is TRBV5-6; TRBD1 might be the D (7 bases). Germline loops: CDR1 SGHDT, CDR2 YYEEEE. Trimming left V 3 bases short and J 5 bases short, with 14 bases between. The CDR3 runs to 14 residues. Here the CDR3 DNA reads TGTGCCAGCAGCTGTCTACAGGGGAGGGAGACCCAGTACTTC. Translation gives CASSCLQGRETQYF.

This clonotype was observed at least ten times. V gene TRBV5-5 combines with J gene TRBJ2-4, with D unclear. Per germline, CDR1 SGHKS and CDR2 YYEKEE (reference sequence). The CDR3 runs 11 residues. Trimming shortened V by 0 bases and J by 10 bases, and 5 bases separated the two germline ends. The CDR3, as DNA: TGTGCCAGCAGCTTGGCAGAAATTCAGTACTTC. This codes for CASSLAEIQYF.

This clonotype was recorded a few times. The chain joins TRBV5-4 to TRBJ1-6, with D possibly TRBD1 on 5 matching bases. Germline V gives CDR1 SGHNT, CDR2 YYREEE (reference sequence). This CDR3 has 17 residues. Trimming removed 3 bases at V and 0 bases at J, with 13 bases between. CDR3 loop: CASSWDSGSSYNSPLHF. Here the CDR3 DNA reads TGTGCCAGCAGCTGGGATTCAGGGAGCTCCTATAATTCACCCCTCCACTTT. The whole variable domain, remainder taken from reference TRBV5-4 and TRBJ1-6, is ETGVTQSPTHLIKTRGQQVTLRCSSQSGHNTVSWYQQALGQGPQFIFQYYREEENGRGNFPPRFSGLQFPNYSSELNVNALELDDSALYLCASSWDSGSSYNSPLHFGNGTRLTVT.

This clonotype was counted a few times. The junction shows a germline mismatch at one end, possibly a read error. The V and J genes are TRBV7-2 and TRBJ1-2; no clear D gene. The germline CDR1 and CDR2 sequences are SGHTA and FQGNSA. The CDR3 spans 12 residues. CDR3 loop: CANSLAGYGYTF. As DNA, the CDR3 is TGTGCCAACAGCTTAGCGGGCTATGGCTACACCTTC.

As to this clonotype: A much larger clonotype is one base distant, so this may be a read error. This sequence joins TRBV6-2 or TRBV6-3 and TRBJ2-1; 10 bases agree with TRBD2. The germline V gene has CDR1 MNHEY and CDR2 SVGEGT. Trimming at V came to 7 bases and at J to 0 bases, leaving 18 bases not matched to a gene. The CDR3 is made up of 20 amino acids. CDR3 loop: CASNGVAGTSAISSYNEQFF. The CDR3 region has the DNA TGTGCCAGCAACGGTGTCGCCGGGACTAGCGCGATATCCTCCTACAATGAGCAGTTCTTC.

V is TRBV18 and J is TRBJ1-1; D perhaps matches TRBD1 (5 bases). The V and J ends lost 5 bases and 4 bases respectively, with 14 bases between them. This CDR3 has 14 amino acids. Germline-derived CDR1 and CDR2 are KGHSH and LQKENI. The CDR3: CASSTDRDTTEAFF. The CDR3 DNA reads TGTGCCAGCTCAACCGACAGAGATACCACTGAAGCTTTCTTT.

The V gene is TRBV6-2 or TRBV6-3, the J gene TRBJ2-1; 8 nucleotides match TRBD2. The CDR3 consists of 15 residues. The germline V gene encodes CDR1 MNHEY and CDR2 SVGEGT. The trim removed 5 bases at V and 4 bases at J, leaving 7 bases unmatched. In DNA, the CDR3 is TGTGCCAGCAGTCCCGGGGGGGCGGAATACAATGAGCAGTTCTTC. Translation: CASSPGGAEYNEQFF.

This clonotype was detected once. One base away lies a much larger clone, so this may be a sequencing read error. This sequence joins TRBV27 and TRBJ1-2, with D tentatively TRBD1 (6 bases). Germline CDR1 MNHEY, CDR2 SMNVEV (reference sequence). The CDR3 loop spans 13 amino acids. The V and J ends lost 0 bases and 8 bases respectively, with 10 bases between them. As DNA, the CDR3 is TGTGCCAGCAGTTTATCCCCAGGGGAGGGCTACACCTTC. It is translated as CASSLSPGEGYTF.

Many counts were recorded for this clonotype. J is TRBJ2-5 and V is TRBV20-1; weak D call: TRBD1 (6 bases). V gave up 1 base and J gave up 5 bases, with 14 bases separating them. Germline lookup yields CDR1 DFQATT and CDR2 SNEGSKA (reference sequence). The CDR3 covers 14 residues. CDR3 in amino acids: CSARAAGAVETQYF. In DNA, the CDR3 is TGCAGTGCTAGAGCGGCAGGGGCGGTCGAGACCCAGTACTTC.

The CDR3 sequence: CASRPGLIAGGPGDTQYF. DNA of the CDR3: TGCGCCAGCAGGCCCGGATTAATAGCGGGGGGGCCTGGAGATACGCAGTATTTT. The chain employs TRBV5-1 and TRBJ2-3, with 11 positions matching TRBD2. The CDR3 has 18 residues. The V gene end was trimmed by 5 bases and the J gene end by 5 bases; junction bases not matched to a gene: 16. CDR1 is SGHRS and CDR2 is YFSETQ in the germline V gene.

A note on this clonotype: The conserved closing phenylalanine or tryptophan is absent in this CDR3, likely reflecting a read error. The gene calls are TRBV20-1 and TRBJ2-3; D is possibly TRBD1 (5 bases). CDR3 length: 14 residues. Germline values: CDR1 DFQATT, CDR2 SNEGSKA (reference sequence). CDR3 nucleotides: TGCAGTGCTAAAAGGGGATCTGCGTCAGATGCGCAGTATTTG. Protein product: CSAKRGSASDAQYL.

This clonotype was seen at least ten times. CDR3 in amino acids: CASSLSGGGVSNQPQHF. The DNA for the CDR3 is TGTGCCAGCAGTTTATCGGGCGGAGGGGTTAGCAATCAGCCCCAGCATTTT. This rearrangement joins TRBV27 to TRBJ1-5; a weak D match, TRBD1 (5 bases). The CDR3 length is 17 residues. Trimming shortened V by 0 bases and J by 0 bases, and 12 bases separated the two germline ends. Germline CDR1 reads MNHEY; CDR2 reads SMNVEV (reference sequence).

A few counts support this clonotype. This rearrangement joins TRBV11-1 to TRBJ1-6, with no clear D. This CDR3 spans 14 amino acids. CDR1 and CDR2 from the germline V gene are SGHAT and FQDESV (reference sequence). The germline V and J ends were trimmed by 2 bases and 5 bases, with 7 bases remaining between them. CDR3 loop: CASSLRFNNSPLHF. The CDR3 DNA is TGTGCCAGCAGCTTACGGTTCAATAATTCACCCCTCCACTTT. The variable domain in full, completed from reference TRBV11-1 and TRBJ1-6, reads EAEVAQSPRYKITEKSQAVAFWCDPISGHATLYWYRQILGQGPELLVQFQDESVVDDSQLPKDRFSAERLKGVDSTLKIQPAELGDSAMYLCASSLRFNNSPLHFGNGTRLTVT.

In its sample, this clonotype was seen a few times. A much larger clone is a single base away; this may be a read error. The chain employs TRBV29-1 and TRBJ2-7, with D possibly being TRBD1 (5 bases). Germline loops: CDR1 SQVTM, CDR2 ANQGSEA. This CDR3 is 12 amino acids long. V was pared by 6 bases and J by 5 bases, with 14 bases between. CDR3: CSVRPTADEQYF. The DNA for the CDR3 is TGCAGCGTGAGACCGACAGCCGACGAGCAGTACTTC.

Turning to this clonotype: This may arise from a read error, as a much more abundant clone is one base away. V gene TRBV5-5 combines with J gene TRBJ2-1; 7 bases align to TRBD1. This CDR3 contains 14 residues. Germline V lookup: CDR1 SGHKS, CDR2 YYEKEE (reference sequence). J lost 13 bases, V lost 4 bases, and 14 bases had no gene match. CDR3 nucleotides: TGTGCCAGCAGCCCAGGGACAGTTGGGGAGACCCAGTTCTTC. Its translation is CASSPGTVGETQFF.

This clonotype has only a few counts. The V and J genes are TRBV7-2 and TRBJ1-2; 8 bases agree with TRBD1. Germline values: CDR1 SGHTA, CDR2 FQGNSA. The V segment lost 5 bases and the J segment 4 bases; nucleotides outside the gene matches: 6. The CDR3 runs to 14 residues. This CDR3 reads CASSPGGASYGYTF. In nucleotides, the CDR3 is TGTGCCAGCAGCCCAGGGGGCGCGAGCTATGGCTACACCTTC.

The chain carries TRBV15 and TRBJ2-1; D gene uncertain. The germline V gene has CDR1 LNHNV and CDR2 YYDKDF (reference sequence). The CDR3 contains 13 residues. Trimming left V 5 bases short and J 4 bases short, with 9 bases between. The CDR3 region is CATSDTQYNEQFF. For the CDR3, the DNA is TGTGCCACCAGCGATACTCAGTACAATGAGCAGTTCTTC.

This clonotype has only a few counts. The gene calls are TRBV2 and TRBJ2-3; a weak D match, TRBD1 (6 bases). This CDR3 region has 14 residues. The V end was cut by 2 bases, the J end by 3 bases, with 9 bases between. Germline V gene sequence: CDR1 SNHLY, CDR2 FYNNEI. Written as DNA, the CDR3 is TGTGCCAGCAGTGAACAGGGGATAACAGATACGCAGTATTTT. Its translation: CASSEQGITDTQYF.

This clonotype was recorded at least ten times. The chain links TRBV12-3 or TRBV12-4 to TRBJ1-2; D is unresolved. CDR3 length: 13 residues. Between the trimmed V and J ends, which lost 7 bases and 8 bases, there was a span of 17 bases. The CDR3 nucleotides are TGTGCCAGCACGCTTCGGGGAATGAGCGGCTACACCTTC. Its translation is CASTLRGMSGYTF.